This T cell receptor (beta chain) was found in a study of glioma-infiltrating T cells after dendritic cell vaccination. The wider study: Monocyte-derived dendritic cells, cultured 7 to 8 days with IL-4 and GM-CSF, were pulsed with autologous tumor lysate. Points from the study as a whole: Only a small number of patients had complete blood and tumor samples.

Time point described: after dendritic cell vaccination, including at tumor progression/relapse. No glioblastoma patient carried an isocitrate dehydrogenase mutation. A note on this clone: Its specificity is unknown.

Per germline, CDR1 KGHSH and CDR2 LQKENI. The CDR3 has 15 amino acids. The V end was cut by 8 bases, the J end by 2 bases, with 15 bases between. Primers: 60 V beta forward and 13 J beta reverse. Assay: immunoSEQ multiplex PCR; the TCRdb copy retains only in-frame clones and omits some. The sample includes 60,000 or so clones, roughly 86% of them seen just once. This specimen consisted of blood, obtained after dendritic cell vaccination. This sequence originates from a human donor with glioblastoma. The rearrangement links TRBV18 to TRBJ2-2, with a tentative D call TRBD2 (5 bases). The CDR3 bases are TGTGCCAGCAGCCGTGGGAGCCCCAACACCGGGGAGCTGTTTTTT. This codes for CASSRGSPNTGELFF. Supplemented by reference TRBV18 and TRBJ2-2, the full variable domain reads NAGVMQNPRHLVRRRGQEARLRCSPMKGHSHVYWYRQLPEEGLKFMVYLQKENIIDESGMPKERFSAEFPKEGPSILRIQQVVRGDSAAYFCASSRGSPNTGELFFGEGSRLTVL.